The source of this TCR beta chain is a study of T cells in tumors after PD-1 blockade. TCRdb keeps only in-frame clones here, not all; method: immunoSEQ multiplex PCR. The profile shows 45,000 to 60,000 clones, 60% to 80% of them singletons. This clone was counted a few times. Its antigen is unknown. Broader study findings: Blood contained about 40% of the tumor's TCR clonotypes.

The CDR3 has 13 amino acids. Trimming pared 11 bases from V and 3 bases from J, leaving 17 bases between. Germline-derived CDR1 and CDR2 are MDHEN and SYDVKM. Material: PBMCs, obtained before anti-PD-1 treatment. The sequence came from a human donor with basal cell carcinoma. The chain employs TRBV28 and TRBJ2-7; D could derive from TRBD1 or TRBD2 (5 bases each). CDR3 in amino acids: CAGQGSNGYEQYF. CDR3 DNA: TGTGCCGGACAAGGGAGCAATGGCTACGAGCAGTACTTC. Variable domain in full (rest from reference TRBV28 and TRBJ2-7): DVKVTQSSRYLVKRTGEKVFLECVQDMDHENMFWYRQDPGLGLRLIYFSYDVKMKEKGDIPEGYSVSREKKERFSLILESASTNQTSMYLCAGQGSNGYEQYFGPGTRLTVT.